This passage covers 6 T cell receptor beta chains from one sample sequenced in a study of graft-versus-host responses after intestinal transplantation (TCRdb year 2021). Receptor amplification or capture employed the immunoSEQ multiplex PCR assay. TCRdb limited this immuneACCESS table to in-frame rearrangements with V and J called. A share of clones is missing; checked studies link under half to unresolved V genes, and the rest is unexplained. This sample holds fewer than 30,000 clones; about 93% were observed only once. Under 0.95% of the sample rests with the top ten. Material: PBMCs, obtained approximately 30 days after intestinal transplant. The receptors shown here come from a human patient who received an intestinal transplant, so some T cells may come from the graft donor.

The rearrangement uses TRBV5-5 and TRBJ2-3; tentatively, D is TRBD2 (5 bases). CDR1 and CDR2 (germline): SGHKS, YYEKEE (reference sequence). The CDR3 length is 13 residues. Trimming shortened V by 1 base and J by 7 bases, and 10 bases separated the two germline ends. The CDR3 bases are TGTGCCAGCAGCTTGTATGACTATCATACGCAGTATTTT. As protein: CASSLYDYHTQYF.

The V and J genes are TRBV11-2 and TRBJ1-1; possibly TRBD1 for D (5 bases). The CDR3 extends over 14 amino acids. Trimming took off 10 bases at V and 0 bases at J, with 15 bases between the two ends. Germline-derived CDR1 and CDR2 are SGHAT and FQNNGV. The chain's CDR3 is CATTNMDMNTEAFF. Written as DNA, the CDR3 is TGTGCCACCACAAATATGGACATGAACACTGAAGCTTTCTTT.

The rearrangement joins TRBV6-1 to TRBJ2-1; D is perhaps TRBD1 or TRBD2 (6 bases each). The CDR3 extends over 14 amino acids. Germline V gene lookup returns CDR1 MNHNS and CDR2 SASEGT. V was shortened by 6 bases and J by 8 bases, with 17 bases between the two germline ends. CDR3 loop: CASSGGRAFYEQFF. CDR3 sequence (DNA): TGTGCCAGCAGCGGGGGCCGTGCTTTCTATGAGCAGTTCTTC.

V is TRBV28 and J is TRBJ2-7; TRBD1 agrees at 7 bases. Trimming removed 5 bases from V and 2 bases from J; junction bases left unmatched: 3. CDR1 MDHEN and CDR2 SYDVKM come from the germline V gene. The CDR3 has 13 amino acids. CDR3 sequence: CASSAGGTYEQYF. The CDR3 nucleotides are TGTGCCAGCAGTGCAGGGGGAACCTACGAGCAGTACTTC.

The genes are TRBV19 and TRBJ1-2; no clear D gene. The CDR3 is made up of 13 amino acids. The ends were cut back, 3 bases at V and 4 bases at J, with 9 bases in the middle. Germline V gene sequence: CDR1 LNHDA, CDR2 SQIVND (reference sequence). Written as DNA, the CDR3 is TGTGCCAGTAGTATCCTGGTCGGCTATGGCTACACCTTC. Amino acid sequence: CASSILVGYGYTF.

The rearrangement joins TRBV4-1 to TRBJ2-7; D is possibly TRBD2 (6 bases). V was clipped by 1 base and J by 1 base, with 14 bases between them. From germline, CDR1 is MGHRA and CDR2 YSYEKL. This CDR3 is 16 amino acids long. DNA for the CDR3: TGCGCCAGCAGCCAAGCACCGGGAGACGTTTCCTACGAGCAGTACTTC. Amino acid sequence: CASSQAPGDVSYEQYF.